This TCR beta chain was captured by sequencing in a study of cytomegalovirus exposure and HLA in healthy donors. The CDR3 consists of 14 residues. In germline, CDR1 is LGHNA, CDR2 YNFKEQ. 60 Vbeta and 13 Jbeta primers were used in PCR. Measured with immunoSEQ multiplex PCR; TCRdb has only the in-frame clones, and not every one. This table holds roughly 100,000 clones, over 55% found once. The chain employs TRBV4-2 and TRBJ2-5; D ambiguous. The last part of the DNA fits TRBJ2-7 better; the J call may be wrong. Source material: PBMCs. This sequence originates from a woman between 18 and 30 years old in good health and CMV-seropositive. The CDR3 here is CASSPGEPAYEQYF. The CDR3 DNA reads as TGTGCCAGCAGCCCCGGAGAGCCTGCCTACGAGCAGTACTTC.